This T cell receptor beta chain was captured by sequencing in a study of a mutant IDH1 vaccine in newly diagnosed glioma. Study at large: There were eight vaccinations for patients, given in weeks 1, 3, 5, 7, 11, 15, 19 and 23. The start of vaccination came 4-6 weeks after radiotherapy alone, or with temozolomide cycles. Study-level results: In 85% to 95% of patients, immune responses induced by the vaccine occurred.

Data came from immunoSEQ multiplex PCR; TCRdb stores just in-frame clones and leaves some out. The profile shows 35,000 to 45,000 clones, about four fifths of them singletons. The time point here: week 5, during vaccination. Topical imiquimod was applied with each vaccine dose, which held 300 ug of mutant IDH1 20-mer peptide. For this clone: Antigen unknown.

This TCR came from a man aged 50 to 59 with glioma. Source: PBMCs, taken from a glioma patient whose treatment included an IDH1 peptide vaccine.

The CDR3 loop is CASTRGQMNTEAFF. The CDR3 DNA reads as TGTGCCAGCACCCGGGGACAGATGAACACTGAAGCTTTCTTT. V usage is TRBV6-4 and J usage is TRBJ1-1; 7 nucleotides match TRBD1. Germline-derived CDR1 and CDR2 are MRHNA and SNTAGT. This CDR3 comprises 14 residues. The trim removed 7 bases at V and 0 bases at J, leaving 5 bases unmatched.